The clone carrying this T cell receptor (beta chain) occurred a few times. The data were obtained in a study of blood T cells in healthy people across ages. For every donor, a draw yielded about 10 milliliters of peripheral blood. There were at least 5.5 micrograms of total RNA extracted from every sample. Using a J-beta primer mix together with a sample-barcoded 5' primer, a second PCR was run for roughly 7 to 11 cycles. A single record per CDR3 protein comes from TCRdb applying MiXCR to the 5' RACE reads. The sample shows 1.5 million to 2 million distinct CDR3 sequences, 28% of them seen only once. The CDR3 runs to 16 residues. Unmatched junction bases numbered 11, after V lost 5 bases and J lost 5 bases.

Sequencing input: blood. This clonotype was sampled from a woman in her thirties in good health. The chain uses TRBV12-3 or TRBV12-4 and TRBJ1-2; 10 bases align to TRBD1. Written as DNA, the CDR3 is TGTGCCAGCAGTAAAACCCGACTGGGACAGGGGTATGGCTACACCTTC. Translated: CASSKTRLGQGYGYTF.